This section outlines one T cell receptor beta chain sequence together with its context. This clone appeared a few times. Its target antigen remains unknown. No base quality information exists; no much larger clone differs at one position. V loses 1 base at its end and J loses 1 base; junction bases beyond the gene matches: 11. From the germline V gene (reference sequence), CDR1 is LNHDA and CDR2 is SQIVND. The CDR3, from cysteine to phenylalanine, totals 19 residues. Here the CDR3 DNA is all that survives: 57 bases in frame from base 1. This sample is part of a study of cytomegalovirus exposure and HLA in healthy donors (dated by TCRdb to about 2017). General notes on the study: An earlier analysis of under 600 of the donors reported 276 Gb of sequence data and some 120 million unique TCR beta sequences from 150 million to 200 million T cells. About 300 gigabases of sequencing data and approximately 85 million unique TCR sequences were included in an early release covering roughly 700 HLA-typed donors. The genetic ancestry cluster associated with self-reported Caucasian donors included roughly four fifths of the roughly 400 genotyped donors. The study was designed to test whether signatures of past pathogen exposure could be identified by cataloging public T cell receptors. The study profiled the T cell repertoires of about 720 subjects by immunosequencing and related them to cytomegalovirus serostatus. Besides the first cohort of around 670 subjects, a separate validation cohort made up of 90 to 150 different subjects was used. To predict cytomegalovirus infection status, the study brought together high-throughput TCR immunosequencing, statistical association of individual TCRs with disease status, and machine learning. To study patterns of TCR occurrence, a later analysis re-analyzed previously published TCR beta repertoires from 666 donors and added high-resolution HLA genotyping. The later analysis used no new phenotypic data to find candidate immune exposures, relying instead on TCR beta sequences and their occurrence across donors. An earlier analysis of about 620 of the donors applied high-throughput TCR beta sequencing to assess whether each TCR beta V gene segment acted as functional or pseudogenic. Donor age, sex, ethnicity and CMV serostatus were compiled together with the repertoire data. A later genetic analysis took genome-wide SNP genotypes for about 55% of the roughly 700 donors and used that subset as a discovery cohort. Every discovery cohort repertoire had been produced on one sequencing platform. Both class I and class II loci were covered by HLA typing, at four-digit resolution. The number of typed donors differed by locus: about 629-630 for A, B, C, DRB1 and DQB1; 522 for DQA1; approximately 600 for DPA1; and 400 to 480 for DPB1. Several DR-DQ haplotypes were handled as single units for association and clustering, since linkage in the cohort was strong. Among some 400 genotyped donors of the cohort, an average of approximately 250,000 unique TCR beta nucleotide sequences were sequenced per donor, around a sixth of them non-productive. Overall study outcomes, separate from this receptor: The authors suggested that the approach could potentially be extended to other disease states and immunological phenotypes. A later analysis reported that several top co-occurrence clusters appeared linked to parvovirus B19, influenza, CMV and Epstein-Barr virus. A cluster of highly shared sequence variants was judged likely to represent a technical artifact of the sequencing pipeline. Sequencing depth was assumed to be roughly uniform across donors in the presence/absence analyses, though that assumption may not hold. When HLA alleles, especially DR and DQ, strongly co-occurred, attributing TCR associations to individual alleles was difficult. Compared with equally common non-associated chains, HLA-associated TCR beta chains in a later analysis were more clonally expanded and had lower generation probabilities. In vitro tests confirmed that three of the cytomegalovirus-associated TCR beta chains recognize cytomegalovirus antigens. In a later analysis, TCR association rates were found to vary across HLA loci, with the most associated TCRs seen for DRB1 alleles and the fewest for HLA-C alleles. Most CMV-associated TCR beta chains appeared to be HLA-restricted in a later analysis, and the HLA associations seemed to be driven largely by CMV exposure. Correlated functional status among segregating V segments might be attributable to linkage disequilibrium, but an unknown experimental factor could not be ruled out. A later genetic analysis reported fewer N-insertions in productive TCRs among donors in an Asian-associated ancestry cluster than the roughly 720-donor mean. The study listed 170 or so TCR beta chains as associated with cytomegalovirus. CMV serostatus was the only immune exposure information available for the cohort. Because counts were too low, more than 15 rarely observed V segments, including chromosome 9 orphons, were excluded from the earlier analysis of under 650 of the donors. The cohort was sequenced for TCR beta chains only, and without alpha or paired-chain data the features that could be detected were limited. Some IMGT-functional V segments, including TRBV6-2 and TRBV6-3, could not be told apart with the 87-base-pair reads, so those segments were excluded. Cytomegalovirus status was reported to be diagnosed by the classifier with high specificity and sensitivity in both the original and validation cohorts. An earlier analysis of around 540 of the donors showed that most TCR beta V segments appeared in productive rearrangements either about 90% or about 30% of the time, which broadly matched IMGT annotations. V-gene and J-gene trimming of TCR beta chains was associated with a missense DCLRE1C variant in a later genetic analysis, and the association was replicated in an independent cohort. In a later analysis, over 15,000 TCR beta sequences were associated with specific HLA alleles at a false discovery rate of 0.05. Because HLA typing was unavailable for some donors at each locus, only the typed subset was used in association tests. A further reported finding was that TCR beta sequences accurately predicted the HLA-A and HLA-B alleles for most subjects in the first cohort. While some public TCRs were present in many individuals, most TCR sequences turned up only very rarely across donors.

Libraries were built with the immunoSEQ multiplex PCR assay. For the multiplex PCR, a mixture combining 60 forward primers for TCR Vbeta segments and 13 reverse primers for TCR Jbeta segments was used. Amplification of the CDR3 region of rearranged TCR beta genes was performed with a multiplex PCR assay on genomic DNA. The Illumina HiSeq System was used to sequence the amplified TCR beta libraries as 87-base-pair reads. The authors processed their data as follows. A later analysis tallied around 87 million unique TCR beta chains across the 660 or so repertoires, and 10 million to 11 million of those chains were shared by two or more donors. Raw reads were error-corrected and collapsed into unique sequences by a nearest-neighbor algorithm in which closely related sequences were merged to remove PCR and sequencing errors. Alignment of CDR3 sequences to IMGT reference sequences was used to assign V, D and J gene segments. For a sequence to be retained, a match of at least six nucleotides was required to both a V gene segment and a J gene segment. Rearrangements were classified as productive when the CDR3 lacked stop codons and remained in frame with V and J, and all other rearrangements were classified as non-productive. Following IMGT convention, CDR3 was defined as the stretch from the second conserved V-encoded cysteine to the conserved J-encoded phenylalanine. Sequences without an unambiguous match to a single V gene segment were excluded from the earlier analysis of 450 to 650 of the donors. In an earlier analysis of around 600 of the donors, V segments were called functional above 56.7% productive rearrangements and were called segregating when the between-donor standard deviation exceeded 5%. To diagnose cytomegalovirus status from the catalog of TCR beta chain sequences, a statistical classification framework was built. V and J gene assignment, in a later analysis, came from comparing TCR nucleotide sequences with IMGT/GENE-DB human TR gene sequences. Using the TCRdist pipeline, a later analysis assigned CDR3 sequences along with most-parsimonious VDJ recombination scenarios. In a later analysis, each TCR beta chain was defined by its CDR3 amino acid sequence together with its V-gene family, and reads lacking a unique V-gene family were excluded. A later analysis removed 592 highly shared, low-generation-probability nucleotide sequences to deal with suspected cross-contamination and a sequencing artifact. In a later analysis, a clonal expansion index was calculated for each public chain from normalized within-repertoire ranks of inferred template counts. Generation probabilities in a later analysis came from a VDJ recombination model fitted to out-of-frame rearrangements, and those results were checked against IGoR. In a later analysis, hypergeometric tests were used to score TCR-TCR, TCR-HLA and TCR-CMV co-occurrence, with a repertoire-size bias correction applied to TCR pairs. In a later analysis, false discovery rates were estimated by permuting HLA or CMV assignments 20 times. In a later analysis, co-occurring TCRs were grouped using DBSCAN, with TCRdist sequence similarity added in when clustering inside HLA-allele-positive subsets. Repertoires with fewer than 30,000 or more than 120,000 public chains, plus five repertoires with anomalous nucleotide sharing, were excluded from co-occurrence clustering. TCRdb's version of the immuneACCESS table is confined to in-frame rearrangements and falls short of the full clone set. An unresolved V gene accounts for under half of the shortfall where checked; the remainder is of unknown origin. V, J and clone size were drawn from that table, and D and trimming were deduced from the DNA. The sample table contains some 110,000 clones; only one count was recorded for 70% to 85% of them. The ten largest clones represent 5% to 6% of the sample.

The cohort was made up of 650 to 700 healthy bone marrow donors. All cohort members were sampled while nominally healthy, although unrecorded immune exposures were likely present. The donor tested CMV seropositive, placing the donor among the roughly 270 seropositive members of the cohort. Every donor gave a peripheral blood sample, and the peripheral blood mononuclear cells from that sample were used for TCR beta sequencing. The Qiagen DNeasy Blood Extraction Kit was used to extract genomic DNA from the blood cell samples. The sample was PBMCs. The receptor was derived from a woman aged 18-30 years in good health and CMV-seropositive. Recombination linked TRBV19 to TRBJ2-2; 8 nucleotides in the junction match TRBD1. Here is the DNA: TGTGCCAGTAGTATAGCAGACAGGGGAATGGGGAAGAACACCGGGGAGCTGTTTTTT. Its product reads: CASSIADRGMGKNTGELFF.